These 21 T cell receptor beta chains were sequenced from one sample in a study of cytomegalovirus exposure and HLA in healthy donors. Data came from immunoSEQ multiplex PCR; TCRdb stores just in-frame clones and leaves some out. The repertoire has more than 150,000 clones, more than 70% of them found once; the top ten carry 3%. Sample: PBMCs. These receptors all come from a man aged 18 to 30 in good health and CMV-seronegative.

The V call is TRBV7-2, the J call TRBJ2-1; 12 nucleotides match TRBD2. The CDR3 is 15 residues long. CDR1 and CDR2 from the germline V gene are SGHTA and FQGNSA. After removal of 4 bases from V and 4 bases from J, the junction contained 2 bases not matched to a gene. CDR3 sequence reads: CASSYGTSGYNEQFF. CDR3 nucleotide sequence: TGTGCCAGCAGCTACGGGACTAGCGGGTACAATGAGCAGTTCTTC. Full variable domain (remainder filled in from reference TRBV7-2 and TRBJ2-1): GAGVSQSPSNKVTEKGKDVELRCDPISGHTALYWYRQSLGQGLEFLIYFQGNSAPDKSGLPSDRFSAERTGGSVSTLTIQRTQQEDSAVYLCASSYGTSGYNEQFFGPGTRLTVL.

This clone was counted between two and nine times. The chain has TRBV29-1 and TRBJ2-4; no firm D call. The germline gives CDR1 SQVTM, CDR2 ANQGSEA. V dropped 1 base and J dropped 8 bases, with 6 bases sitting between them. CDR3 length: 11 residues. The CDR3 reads CSVEVLDIQYF. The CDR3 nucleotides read TGCAGCGTTGAAGTACTGGACATTCAGTACTTC.

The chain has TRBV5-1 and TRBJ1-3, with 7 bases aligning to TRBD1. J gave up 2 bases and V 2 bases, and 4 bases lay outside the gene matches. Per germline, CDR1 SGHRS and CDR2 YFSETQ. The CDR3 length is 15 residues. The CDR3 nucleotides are TGCGCCAGCAGCTTAGACAGGGTAGCTGGAAACACCATATATTTT. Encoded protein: CASSLDRVAGNTIYF.

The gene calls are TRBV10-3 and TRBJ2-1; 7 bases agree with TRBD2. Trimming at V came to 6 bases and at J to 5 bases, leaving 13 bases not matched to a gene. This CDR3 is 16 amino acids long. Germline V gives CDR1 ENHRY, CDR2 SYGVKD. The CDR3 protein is CAIRSRPGGTDNEQFF. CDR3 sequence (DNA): TGTGCCATCAGGTCCAGACCGGGGGGAACCGACAATGAGCAGTTCTTC.

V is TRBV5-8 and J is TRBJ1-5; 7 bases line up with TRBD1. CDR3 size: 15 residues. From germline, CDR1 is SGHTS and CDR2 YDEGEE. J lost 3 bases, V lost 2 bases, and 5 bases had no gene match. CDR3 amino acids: CASSFKGQYNQPQHF. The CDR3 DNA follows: TGTGCCAGCAGCTTTAAGGGACAGTACAATCAGCCCCAGCATTTT.

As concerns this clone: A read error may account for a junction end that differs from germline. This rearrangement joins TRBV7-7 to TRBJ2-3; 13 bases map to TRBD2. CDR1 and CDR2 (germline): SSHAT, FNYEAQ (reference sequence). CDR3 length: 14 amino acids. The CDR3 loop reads CASSSTSGGDTQYF. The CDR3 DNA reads TGTGCTAGCAGCTCGACTAGCGGGGGGGATACGCAGTATTTT.

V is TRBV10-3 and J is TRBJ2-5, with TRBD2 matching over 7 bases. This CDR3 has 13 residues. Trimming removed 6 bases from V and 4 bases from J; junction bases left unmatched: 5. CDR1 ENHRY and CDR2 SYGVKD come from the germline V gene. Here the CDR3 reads CAIREASGETQYF. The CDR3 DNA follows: TGTGCCATCAGGGAGGCTAGCGGAGAGACCCAGTACTTC.

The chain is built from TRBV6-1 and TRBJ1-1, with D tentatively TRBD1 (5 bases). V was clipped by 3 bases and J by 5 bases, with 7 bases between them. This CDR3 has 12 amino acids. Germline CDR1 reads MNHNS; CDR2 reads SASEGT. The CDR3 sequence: CASSEGGTEAFF. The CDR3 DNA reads TGTGCCAGCAGTGAGGGGGGGACTGAAGCTTTCTTT.

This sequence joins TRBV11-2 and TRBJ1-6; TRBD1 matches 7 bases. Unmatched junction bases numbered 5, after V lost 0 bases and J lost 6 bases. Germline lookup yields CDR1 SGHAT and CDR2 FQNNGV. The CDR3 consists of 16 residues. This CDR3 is CASSLDRNRGNSPLHF. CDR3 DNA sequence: TGTGCCAGCAGCTTAGATCGGAACAGGGGTAATTCACCCCTCCACTTT. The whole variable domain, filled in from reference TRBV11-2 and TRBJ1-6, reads EAGVAQSPRYKIIEKRQSVAFWCNPISGHATLYWYQQILGQGPKLLIQFQNNGVVDDSQLPKDRFSAERLKGVDSTLKIQPAKLEDSAVYLCASSLDRNRGNSPLHFGNGTRLTVT.

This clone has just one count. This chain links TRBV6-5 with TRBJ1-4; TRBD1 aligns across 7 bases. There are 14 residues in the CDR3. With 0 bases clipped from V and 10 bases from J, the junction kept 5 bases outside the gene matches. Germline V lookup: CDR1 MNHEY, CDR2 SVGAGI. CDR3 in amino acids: CASSYSEAGGKLFF. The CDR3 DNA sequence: TGTGCCAGCAGTTACTCGGAGGCAGGGGGAAAACTGTTTTTT.

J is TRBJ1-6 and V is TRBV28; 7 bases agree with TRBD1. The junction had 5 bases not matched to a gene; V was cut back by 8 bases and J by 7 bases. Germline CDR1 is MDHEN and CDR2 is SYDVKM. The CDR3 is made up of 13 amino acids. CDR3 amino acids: CASGTVKNSPLHF. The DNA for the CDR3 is TGTGCCAGCGGGACAGTGAAGAATTCACCCCTCCACTTT.

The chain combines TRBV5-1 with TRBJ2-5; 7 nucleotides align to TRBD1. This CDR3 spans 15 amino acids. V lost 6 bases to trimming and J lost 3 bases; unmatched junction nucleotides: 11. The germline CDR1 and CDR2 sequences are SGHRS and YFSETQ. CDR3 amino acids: CASTPPGTAEETQYF. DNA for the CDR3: TGCGCCAGCACCCCTCCGGGGACAGCAGAAGAGACCCAGTACTTC.

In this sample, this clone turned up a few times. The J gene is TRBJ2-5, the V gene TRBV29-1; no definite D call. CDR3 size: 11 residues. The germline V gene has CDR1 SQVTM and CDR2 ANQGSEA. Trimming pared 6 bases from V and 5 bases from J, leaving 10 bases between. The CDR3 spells CSVSLSETQYF. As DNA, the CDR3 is TGCAGCGTATCCCTTTCGGAGACCCAGTACTTC.

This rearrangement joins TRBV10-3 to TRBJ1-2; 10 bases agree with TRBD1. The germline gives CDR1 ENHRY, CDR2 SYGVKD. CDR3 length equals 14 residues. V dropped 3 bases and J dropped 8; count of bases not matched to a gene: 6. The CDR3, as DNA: TGTGCCATCAGTGAACTTGACAGGGGGCTGGGCTACACCTTC. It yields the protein CAISELDRGLGYTF.

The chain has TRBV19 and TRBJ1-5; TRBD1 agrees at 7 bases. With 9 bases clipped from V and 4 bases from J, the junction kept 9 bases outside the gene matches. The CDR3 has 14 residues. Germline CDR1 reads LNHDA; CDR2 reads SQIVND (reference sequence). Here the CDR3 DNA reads TGTGCCAGGGTAGGGACAGACTCGAATCAGCCCCAGCATTTT. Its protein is CARVGTDSNQPQHF.

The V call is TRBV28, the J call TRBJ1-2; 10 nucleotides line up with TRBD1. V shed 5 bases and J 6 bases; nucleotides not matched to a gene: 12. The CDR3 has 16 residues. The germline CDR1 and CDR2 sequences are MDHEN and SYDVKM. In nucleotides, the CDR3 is TGTGCCAGCAGTCTTCACTCTGACAGGGGGCAGGATGGCTACACCTTC. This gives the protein CASSLHSDRGQDGYTF.

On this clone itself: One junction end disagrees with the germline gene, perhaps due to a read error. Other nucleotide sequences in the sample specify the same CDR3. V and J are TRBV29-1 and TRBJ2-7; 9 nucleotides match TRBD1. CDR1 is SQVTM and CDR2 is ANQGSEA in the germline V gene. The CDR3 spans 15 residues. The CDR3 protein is CSVDLTGTGSYEQYF. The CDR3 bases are TGTAGCGTTGACCTAACCGGGACAGGGTCCTACGAGCAGTACTTC.

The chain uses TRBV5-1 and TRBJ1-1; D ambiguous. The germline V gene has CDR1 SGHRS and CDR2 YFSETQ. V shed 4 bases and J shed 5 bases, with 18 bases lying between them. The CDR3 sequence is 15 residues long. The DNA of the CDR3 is TGCGCCAGCAGCCCCTTAAACTTCGAGAGTACTGAAGCTTTCTTT. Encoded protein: CASSPLNFESTEAFF.

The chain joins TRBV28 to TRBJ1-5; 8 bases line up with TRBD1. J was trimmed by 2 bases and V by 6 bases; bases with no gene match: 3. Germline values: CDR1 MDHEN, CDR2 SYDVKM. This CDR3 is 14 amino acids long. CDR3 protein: CASSRGQGNQPQHF. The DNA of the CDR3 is TGTGCCAGCAGCCGGGGACAGGGCAATCAGCCCCAGCATTTT.

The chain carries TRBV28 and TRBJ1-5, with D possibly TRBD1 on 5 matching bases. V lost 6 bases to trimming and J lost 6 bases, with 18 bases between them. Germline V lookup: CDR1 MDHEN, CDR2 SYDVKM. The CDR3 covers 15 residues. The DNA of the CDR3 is TGTGCCAGCAGGATGGGGCTTTGGTCTGGTCAGCCCCAGCATTTT. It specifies CASRMGLWSGQPQHF.

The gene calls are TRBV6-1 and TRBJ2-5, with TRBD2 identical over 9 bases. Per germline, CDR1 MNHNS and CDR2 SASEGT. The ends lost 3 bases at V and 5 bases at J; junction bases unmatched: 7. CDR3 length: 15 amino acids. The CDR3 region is CASSEERGAWETQYF. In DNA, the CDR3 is TGTGCCAGCAGTGAGGAGCGGGGGGCATGGGAGACCCAGTACTTC.